This T cell receptor (beta chain) was documented in a study of CD8+ T cells in alopecia areata. Findings of the study overall: Higher clonality was seen in lesional scalp than in normal scalp, especially in alopecia totalis/universalis. Expanded CD8+ clones among the top 100, as well as scalp clonality, were significantly decreased by tofacitinib. Having just one nonresponder leaves the connection between baseline CD8+ expansion and response unresolved.

As the sequencing template, cDNA was produced by extracting RNA and reverse transcribing it. Here immunoSEQ multiplex PCR was the method, and the copy in TCRdb shows in-frame clones only, minus some. This table holds some 200,000 clones, approximately 60% found once. This CDR3 comprises 15 residues. Germline CDR1 is MNHEY and CDR2 is SVGAGI. Trimming removed 4 bases at V and 1 base at J, with 13 bases between. In regard to this clone: Its antigen is undetermined.

Treatment of the sample: oral pan-JAK inhibitor, 5-10 mg twice daily. The sample was CD4+ T cells sorted from blood, taken at week 4, from a patient treated with tofacitinib. J is TRBJ1-1 and V is TRBV6-5, with no clear D. The source of this sequence is a human donor with alopecia areata. In DNA, the CDR3 is TGTGCCAGCAGTTCGGAGACCCATTCGAACACTGAAGCTTTCTTT. It is translated as CASSSETHSNTEAFF.